These 3 T cell receptor beta chains were sequenced from one sample in a study of persistence of HIV-infected CD4 T cells. These TCRs' antigens remain unknown. Sequencing used immunoSEQ version 4 in survey mode. Clones were sequenced by immunoSEQ multiplex PCR, and TCRdb holds only the in-frame ones, with some missing. The top ten hold 1.5% to 2% of the sample, which has roughly 41,000 clones, around 80% seen once. Cells were stimulated with CMV-infected fibroblast lysates at roughly 10 ug/mL. Memory cells lacking CD40L and CD69 with high CD45RO were sorted. This sample comprised CD4+ T cells sorted from PBMCs after roughly 17-hour stimulation, obtained from a patient who received antiretroviral therapy. Receptors were obtained from an adult man with HIV who was CMV-seropositive.

This chain links TRBV27 with TRBJ1-1; no firm D call. Trimming stripped 5 bases from V and 2 bases from J, with 9 bases between. This CDR3 spans 13 amino acids. Germline values: CDR1 MNHEY, CDR2 SMNVEV (reference sequence). CDR3 nucleotides: TGTGCCAGCAGTACCTCTCCAAACACTGAAGCTTTCTTT. This gives the protein CASSTSPNTEAFF.

The chain links TRBV6-5 to TRBJ2-1, with 8 bases fitting TRBD1. There are 13 residues in the CDR3. J lost 7 bases, V lost 8 bases, and 7 bases had no gene match. CDR1 is MNHEY, CDR2 SVGAGI, per germline. CDR3 in DNA: TGTGCCAGCTCGACAGGGGTTCAAAATGAGCAGTTCTTC. Encoded protein: CASSTGVQNEQFF.

This clone has just one count. The chain joins TRBV3-1 (or the pseudogene TRBV3-2) to TRBJ2-2; D not resolved. This CDR3 spans 13 amino acids. The V end lost 6 bases, the J end lost 2 bases, and 7 bases lay between the germline ends. The germline V gene encodes CDR1 LGHDT and CDR2 YNNKEL (reference sequence). The CDR3 nucleotides are TGTGCCAGCAGACTAATCAACACCGGGGAGCTGTTTTTT. Translated, it gives CASRLINTGELFF.